Included here is one TCR beta chain sequence, with context. Its antigen is unknown. The data originate from a study of cytomegalovirus exposure and HLA in healthy donors. Points from the study as a whole: The productive fraction for most TCR beta V segments was about 87% or about 30% in an earlier analysis. It was only CMV serostatus that was available as immune exposure information.

Use of 60 Vbeta and 13 Jbeta primers characterized the PCR. Produced via immunoSEQ multiplex PCR; TCRdb's table is partial and in-frame only. The data contain 65,000 to 95,000 clones, 65% to 85% of them seen just once; the ten biggest clones take up over 3%. After removal of 1 base from V and 5 bases from J, the junction contained 3 bases not matched to a gene. This CDR3 comprises 15 residues. CDR1 SGHTA and CDR2 FQGNSA come from the germline V gene. V and J are TRBV7-2 and TRBJ1-3; 9 bases line up with TRBD1. The clonotype was recovered from a man aged 50-60 years in good health and CMV-seronegative. The specimen sequenced was PBMCs. The CDR3 region is CASSLEGTGRNTIYF. DNA for the CDR3: TGTGCCAGCAGCTTAGAGGGGACAGGGAGAAACACCATATATTTT.